These T cell receptor beta chains were read from a single sample in a study of blood T cell repertoires in COVID-19. Assay used: immunoSEQ multiplex PCR; TCRdb lists only in-frame clones, some missing. Here the sample spans over 250,000 clones, 88% being singletons. Sequenced input: peripheral blood. All receptors derive from a woman aged 30 to 39 with acute or convalescent COVID-19. The CDR3 runs from the conserved cysteine through the conserved F or W. Fields, in order: J gene, clone size, D gene, V gene, CDR3 DNA, CDR3 protein. D genes are given only for firm matches. For some rows the clone size is stated as once, few or many, or as a class when expanded; others skip it.

TRBJ1-3 - - TRBV7-2 TGTGCCAGCACCGCGCGCAGTACTACTGGAAACACCATATATTTT CASTARSTTGNTIYF
TRBJ2-3 few - TRBV9 TGTGCCAGCAGCGTAGAGGACTTCGTCACAGATACGCAGTATTTT CASSVEDFVTDTQYF
TRBJ2-1 - - TRBV9 TGTGCCAGCAGCGTCTCCGGGACCTACAATGAGCAGTTCTTC CASSVSGTYNEQFF
TRBJ1-4 - TRBD1 TRBV6-1 TGTGCCAGCAGTGACAGGGGGCAAAATGAAAAACTGTTTTTT CASSDRGQNEKLFF
TRBJ2-2 - - TRBV29-1 TGCAGCGTTATAAGCGACGGGATGAGCACCGGGGAGCTGTTTTTT CSVISDGMSTGELFF
TRBJ2-3 - - TRBV5-1 TGCGCCAGCAGCTTGGGGGGCGTGAGACCAGATACGCAGTATTTT CASSLGGVRPDTQYF
TRBJ2-3 - TRBD2 TRBV14 TGTGCCAGCAGCCAAGCCCTAGCGGGGGTAAGAGATACGCAGTATTTT CASSQALAGVRDTQYF
TRBJ2-7 - TRBD2 TRBV27 TGTGCCAGCAGTTCAATCGGGACTAGCGGCTCCTACGAGCAGTACTTC CASSSIGTSGSYEQYF
TRBJ1-1 - - TRBV15 TGTGCCACCAGCAGAGATGTAAACACTGAAGCTTTCTTT CATSRDVNTEAFF
TRBJ2-3 - TRBD1 TRBV24-1 TGTGCCACCAGTGATTTCGGACAGGGGTTGGATACGCAGTATTTT CATSDFGQGLDTQYF
TRBJ1-1 - - TRBV5-1 TGCGCCAGCAATATGAACACTGAAGCTTTCTTT CASNMNTEAFF
TRBJ1-5 once TRBD1 TRBV29-1 TGCAGCGTTTCAATTGGGACAGGGGGTATTCAGCCCCAGCATTTT CSVSIGTGGIQPQHF
TRBJ1-3 - - TRBV5-1 TGCGCCAGCAGCTTGGATAGTAAAGGAAACACCATATATTTT CASSLDSKGNTIYF
TRBJ2-7 - TRBD1 TRBV7-9 TGTGCCAGCAGCTTAGGGACAGGGACCTACGAGCAGTACTTC CASSLGTGTYEQYF
TRBJ2-7 - - TRBV7-7 TGTGCCAGCAGCTCGGGATCGGCGAATGAGCAGTACTTC CASSSGSANEQYF